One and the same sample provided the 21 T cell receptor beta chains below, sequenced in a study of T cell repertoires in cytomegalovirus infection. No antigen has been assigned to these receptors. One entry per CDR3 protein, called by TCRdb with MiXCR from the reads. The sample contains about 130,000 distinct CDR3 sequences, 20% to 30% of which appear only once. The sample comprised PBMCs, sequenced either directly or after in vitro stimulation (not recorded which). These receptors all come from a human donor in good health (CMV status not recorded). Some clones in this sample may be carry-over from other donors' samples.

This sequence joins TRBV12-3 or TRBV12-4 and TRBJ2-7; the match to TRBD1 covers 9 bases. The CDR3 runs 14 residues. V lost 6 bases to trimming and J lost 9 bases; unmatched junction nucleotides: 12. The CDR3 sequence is CASSPRDRVIAQYF. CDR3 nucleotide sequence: TGTGCCAGCAGCCCGAGGGACAGGGTAATCGCGCAGTACTTC.

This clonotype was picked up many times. The CDR3 DNA follows: TGTGCCAGCAGTCGGACAGGGGAGGAAAAACTGTTTTTT. It specifies CASSRTGEEKLFF. The V gene is TRBV7-2, the J gene TRBJ1-4, with 9 bases matching TRBD1. From germline, CDR1 is SGHTA and CDR2 FQGNSA. The CDR3 extends over 13 amino acids. Trimming cost V 6 bases and J 8 bases; bases outside gene matches: 4.

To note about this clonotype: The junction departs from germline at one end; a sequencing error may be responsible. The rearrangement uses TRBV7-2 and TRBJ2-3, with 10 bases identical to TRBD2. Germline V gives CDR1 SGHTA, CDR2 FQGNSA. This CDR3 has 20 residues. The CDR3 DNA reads TGTGCCTGCAGCTTATATGGGGACACAAGGGGAGCGGGAGGGGCAGATACGCAGTATTTT. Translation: CACSLYGDTRGAGGADTQYF. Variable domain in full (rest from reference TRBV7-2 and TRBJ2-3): GAGVSQSPSNKVTEKGKDVELRCDPISGHTALYWYRQSLGQGLEFLIYFQGNSAPDKSGLPSDRFSAERTGGSVSTLTIQRTQQEDSAVYLCACSLYGDTRGAGGADTQYFGPGTRLTVL.

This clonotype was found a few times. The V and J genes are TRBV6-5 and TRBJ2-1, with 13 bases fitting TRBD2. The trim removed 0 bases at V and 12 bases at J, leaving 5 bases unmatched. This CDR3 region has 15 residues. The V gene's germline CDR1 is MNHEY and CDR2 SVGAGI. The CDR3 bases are TGTGCCAGCAGTTACTCGGGACTAGCGGGACTAGGGCAGTTCTTC. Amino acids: CASSYSGLAGLGQFF.

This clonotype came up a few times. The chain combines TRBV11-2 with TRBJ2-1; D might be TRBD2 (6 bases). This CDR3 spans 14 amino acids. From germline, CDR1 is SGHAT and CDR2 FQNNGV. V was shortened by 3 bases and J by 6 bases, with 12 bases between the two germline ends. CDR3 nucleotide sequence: TGTGCCAGCAGCTTCGCGGGACTGGGCAATGAGCAGTTCTTC. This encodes CASSFAGLGNEQFF.

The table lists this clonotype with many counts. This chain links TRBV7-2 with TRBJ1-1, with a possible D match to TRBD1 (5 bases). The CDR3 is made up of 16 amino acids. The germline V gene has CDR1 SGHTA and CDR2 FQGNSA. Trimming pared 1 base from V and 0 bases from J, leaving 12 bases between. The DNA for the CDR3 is TGTGCCAGCAGCTTAGGGGGGAGGGGAATGAACACTGAAGCTTTCTTT. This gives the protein CASSLGGRGMNTEAFF.

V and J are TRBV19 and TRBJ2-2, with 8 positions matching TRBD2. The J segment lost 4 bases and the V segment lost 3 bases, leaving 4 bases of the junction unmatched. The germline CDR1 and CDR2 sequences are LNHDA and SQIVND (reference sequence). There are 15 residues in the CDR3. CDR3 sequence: CASSIRGLATGELFF. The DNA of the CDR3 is TGTGCCAGTAGTATTAGAGGACTAGCCACCGGGGAGCTGTTTTTT.

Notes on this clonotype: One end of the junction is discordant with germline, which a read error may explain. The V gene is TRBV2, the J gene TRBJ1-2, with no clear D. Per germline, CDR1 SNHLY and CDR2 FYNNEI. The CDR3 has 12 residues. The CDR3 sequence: CAEGGENYGNTF. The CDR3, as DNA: TGTGCGGAAGGAGGAGAAAACTATGGCAACACCTTC. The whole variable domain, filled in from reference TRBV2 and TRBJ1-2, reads EPEVTQTPSHQVTQMGQEVILRCVPISNHLYFYWYRQILGQKVEFLVSFYNNEISEKSEIFDDQFSVERPDGSNFTLKIRSTKLEDSAMYFCAEGGENYGNTFGSGTRLTVV.

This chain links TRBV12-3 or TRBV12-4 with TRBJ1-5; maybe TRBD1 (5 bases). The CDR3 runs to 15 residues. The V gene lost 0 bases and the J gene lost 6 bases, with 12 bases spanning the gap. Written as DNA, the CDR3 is TGTGCCAGCAGTTTAGCGGGGGGGTTCGCTCAGCCCCAGCATTTT. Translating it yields CASSLAGGFAQPQHF.

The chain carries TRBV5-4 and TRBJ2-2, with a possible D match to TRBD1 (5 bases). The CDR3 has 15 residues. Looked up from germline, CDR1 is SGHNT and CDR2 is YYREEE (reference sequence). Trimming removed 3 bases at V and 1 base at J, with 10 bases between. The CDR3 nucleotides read TGTGCCAGCAGCTCACAGGTTGTGAACACCGGGGAGCTGTTTTTT. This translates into CASSSQVVNTGELFF.

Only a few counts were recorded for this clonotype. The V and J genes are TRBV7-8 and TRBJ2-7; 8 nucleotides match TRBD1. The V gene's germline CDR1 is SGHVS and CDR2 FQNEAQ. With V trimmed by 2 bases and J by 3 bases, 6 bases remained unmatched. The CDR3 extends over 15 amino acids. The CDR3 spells CASSLRSGGLYEQYF. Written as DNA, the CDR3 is TGTGCCAGCAGCTTAAGGTCAGGGGGCCTCTACGAGCAGTACTTC.

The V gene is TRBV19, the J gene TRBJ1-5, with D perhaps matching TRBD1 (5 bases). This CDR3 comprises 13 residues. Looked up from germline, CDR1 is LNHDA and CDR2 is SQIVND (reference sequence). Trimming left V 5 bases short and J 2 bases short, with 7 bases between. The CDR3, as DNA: TGTGCCAGTAGTCAGGGACGCAATCAGCCCCAGCATTTT. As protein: CASSQGRNQPQHF.

CDR3 DNA: TGTGCCAGCAGCGACCGGGGAGGCACTGAAGCTTTCTTT. Translated: CASSDRGGTEAFF. The chain links TRBV7-2 to TRBJ1-1; D gene ambiguous. This CDR3 spans 13 amino acids. The V end lost 5 bases, the J end lost 4 bases, and 11 bases lay between the germline ends. Germline lookup yields CDR1 SGHTA and CDR2 FQGNSA.

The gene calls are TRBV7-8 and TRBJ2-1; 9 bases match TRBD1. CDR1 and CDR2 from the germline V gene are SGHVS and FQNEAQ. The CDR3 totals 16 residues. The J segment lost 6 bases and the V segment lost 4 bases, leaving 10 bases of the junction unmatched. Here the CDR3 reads CASSSRRDRVFNEQFF. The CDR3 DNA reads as TGTGCCAGCAGCTCCCGTCGGGACAGGGTCTTCAATGAGCAGTTCTTC. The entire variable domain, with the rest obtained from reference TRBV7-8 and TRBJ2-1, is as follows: GAGVSQSPRYKVAKRGQDVALRCDPISGHVSLFWYQQALGQGPEFLTYFQNEAQLDKSGLPSDRFFAERPEGSVSTLKIQRTQQEDSAVYLCASSSRRDRVFNEQFFGPGTRLTVL.

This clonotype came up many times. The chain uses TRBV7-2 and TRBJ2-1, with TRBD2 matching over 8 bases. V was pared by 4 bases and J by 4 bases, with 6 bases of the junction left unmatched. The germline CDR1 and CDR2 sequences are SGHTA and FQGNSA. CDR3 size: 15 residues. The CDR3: CASSSTSGGYNEQFF. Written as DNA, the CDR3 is TGTGCCAGCAGCTCTACTAGCGGAGGTTACAATGAGCAGTTCTTC.

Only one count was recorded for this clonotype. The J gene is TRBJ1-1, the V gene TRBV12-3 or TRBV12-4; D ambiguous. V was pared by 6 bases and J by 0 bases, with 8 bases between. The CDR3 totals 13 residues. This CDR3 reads CASSRVMNTEAFF. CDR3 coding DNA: TGTGCCAGCAGCCGCGTCATGAACACTGAAGCTTTCTTT.

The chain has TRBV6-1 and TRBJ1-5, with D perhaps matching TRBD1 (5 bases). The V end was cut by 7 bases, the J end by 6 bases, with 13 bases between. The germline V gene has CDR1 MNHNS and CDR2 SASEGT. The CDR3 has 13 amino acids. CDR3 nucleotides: TGTGCCAGCAACTACGAAAGGGGTCAGCCCCAGCATTTT. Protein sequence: CASNYERGQPQHF.

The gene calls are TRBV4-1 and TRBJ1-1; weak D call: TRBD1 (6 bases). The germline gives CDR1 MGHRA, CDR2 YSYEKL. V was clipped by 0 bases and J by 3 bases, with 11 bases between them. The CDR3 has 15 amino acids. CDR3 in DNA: TGCGCCAGCAGCCAAGACGGCAGGGGAGACACTGAAGCTTTCTTT. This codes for CASSQDGRGDTEAFF.

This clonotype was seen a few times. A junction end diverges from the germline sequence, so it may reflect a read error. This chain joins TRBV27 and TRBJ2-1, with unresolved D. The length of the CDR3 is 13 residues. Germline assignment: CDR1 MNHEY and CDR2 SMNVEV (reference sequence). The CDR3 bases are TGTGCCAGCAGTTTCCCCTCCAACAATGAGCAGTTCTTC. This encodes CASSFPSNNEQFF.

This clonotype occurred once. The CDR3 DNA reads TGTGCCATCAATTCGGGGATTAATGAAAAACTGTTTTTT. Protein product: CAINSGINEKLFF. The V and J genes are TRBV10-3 and TRBJ1-4; no clear D gene. Germline V gene data show CDR1 as ENHRY and CDR2 as SYGVKD. The CDR3 is made up of 13 amino acids. V was shortened by 7 bases and J by 4 bases, with 10 bases between the two germline ends.

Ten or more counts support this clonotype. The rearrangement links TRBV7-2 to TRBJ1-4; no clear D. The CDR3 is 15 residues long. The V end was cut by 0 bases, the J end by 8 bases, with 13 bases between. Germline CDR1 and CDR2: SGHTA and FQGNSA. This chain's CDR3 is CASSLAGNPREKLFF. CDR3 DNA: TGTGCCAGCAGCTTAGCGGGGAACCCGCGGGAAAAACTGTTTTTT.